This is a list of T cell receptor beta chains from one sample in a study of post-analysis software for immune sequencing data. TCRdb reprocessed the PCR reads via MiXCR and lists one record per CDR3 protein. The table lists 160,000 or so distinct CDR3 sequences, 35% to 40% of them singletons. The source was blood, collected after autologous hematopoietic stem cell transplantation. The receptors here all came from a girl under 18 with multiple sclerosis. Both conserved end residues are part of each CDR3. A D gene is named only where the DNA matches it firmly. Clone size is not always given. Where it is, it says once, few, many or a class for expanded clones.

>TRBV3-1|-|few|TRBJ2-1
TGTGCCAGCAGCCAAGATCGACTAGTGGATGAGCAGTTCTTC
CASSQDRLVDEQFF
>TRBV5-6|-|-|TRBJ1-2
TGTGCCAGCAGGGGGACAACTAACTATGGCTACACCTTC
CASRGTTNYGYTF
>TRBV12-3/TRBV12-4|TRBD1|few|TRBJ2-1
TGTGCCAGCAGTCGACCGGGACAGGGTATGAATGAGCAGTTCTTC
CASSRPGQGMNEQFF
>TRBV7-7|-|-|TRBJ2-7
TGTGCTAGCAGCTTATCACGGGAGCGCCCTCTCGAGCAGTACTTC
CASSLSRERPLEQYF
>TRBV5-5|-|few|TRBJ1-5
TGTGCCAGCAGCTTGGATTTGGGACCGGGAGAGTATAGCAATCAGCCCCAGCATTTT
CASSLDLGPGEYSNQPQHF
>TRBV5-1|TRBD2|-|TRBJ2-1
TGCGCCAGCAGCCCGGGACTAGCGGCTTTAGGGGACAATGAGCAGTTCTTC
CASSPGLAALGDNEQFF
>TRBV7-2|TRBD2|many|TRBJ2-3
TGTGCCAGCAGCTGGGGACTAGCGGGAGGGGGTAGGCAGTATTTT
CASSWGLAGGGRQYF
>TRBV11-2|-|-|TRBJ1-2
TGTGCCAGCAGCTTAGAGGCAACGACGTATGACTACACCTTC
CASSLEATTYDYTF
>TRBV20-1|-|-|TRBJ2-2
TGCAGTGCTAGAGAGGTTGACACCGGGGAGCTGTTTTTT
CSAREVDTGELFF
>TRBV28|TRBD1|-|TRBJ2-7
TGTGCCAGCAGTTTAACAGGGGTCTACGAGCAGTACTTC
CASSLTGVYEQYF
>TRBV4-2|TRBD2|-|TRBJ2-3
TGTGCCAGCAGCCCACACATGGGACTAGAAGATACGCAGTATTTT
CASSPHMGLEDTQYF
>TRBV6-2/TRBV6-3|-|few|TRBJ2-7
TGTGCCAGCAGCTTTCTATACGAGCAGTACTTC
CASSFLYEQYF
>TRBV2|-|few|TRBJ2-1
TGTGCCAGCAAACTCGATACGCTCAGCTACAATGAGCAGTTCTTC
CASKLDTLSYNEQFF
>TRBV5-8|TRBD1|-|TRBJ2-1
TGTGCCAGCAGCTTAATCGAGACAGGGAAGATAAATGAGCAGTTCTTC
CASSLIETGKINEQFF
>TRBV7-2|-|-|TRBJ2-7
TGTGCCAGCAGCTCCCCATTTGCCGAGCAGTACTTC
CASSSPFAEQYF
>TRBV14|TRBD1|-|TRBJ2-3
TGTGCCAGCAGCTCCGGGACAGGGGGCCGGACGCAGTATTTT
CASSSGTGGRTQYF
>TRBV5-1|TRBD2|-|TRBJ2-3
TGCGCCAGCAGCTCCGGCGGGGGGAGTAGGACAGATACGCAGTATTTT
CASSSGGGSRTDTQYF
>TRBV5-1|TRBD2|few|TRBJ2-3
TGCGCCAGCAGCTTAGGGACTACCACAGATACGCAGTATTTT
CASSLGTTTDTQYF
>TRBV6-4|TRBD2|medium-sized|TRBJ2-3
TGTGCCAGCAGTGACTCGAATAGCGGGAGTGGCACAGATACGCAGTATTTT
CASSDSNSGSGTDTQYF
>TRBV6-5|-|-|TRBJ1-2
TGTGCCAGCAGTTACGGGGACTATGGCTACACCTTC
CASSYGDYGYTF
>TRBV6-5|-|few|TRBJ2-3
TGTGCCAGCAGTTACTTGGGCACAGATACGCAGTATTTT
CASSYLGTDTQYF
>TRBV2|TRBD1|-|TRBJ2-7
TGTGCCAGCACTCCTCAGGGGGCTGTCTACGAGCAGTACTTC
CASTPQGAVYEQYF
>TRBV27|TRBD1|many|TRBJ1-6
TGTGCCAGCAGTTCGGGACAGGGTAATTCACCCCTCCACTTT
CASSSGQGNSPLHF
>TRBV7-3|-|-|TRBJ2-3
TGTGCCAGCAGCCTAAAAAAAAAAGATCGTTTAATGGCAACCCACCATACGCAGTATTTT
CASSLKKKDRLMATHHTQYF
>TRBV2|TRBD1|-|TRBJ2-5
TGTGCCAGCAGTCGGGACAGCGCGGAGACCCAGTACTTC
CASSRDSAETQYF
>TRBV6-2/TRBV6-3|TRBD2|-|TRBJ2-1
TGTGCCAGCGGCAGCTTTAGCGGGGGTGAGCAGTTCTTC
CASGSFSGGEQFF
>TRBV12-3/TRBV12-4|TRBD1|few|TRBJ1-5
TGTGCCAGCGTACCGGGACAGGGTTTTTATAGCAATCAGCCCCAGCATTTT
CASVPGQGFYSNQPQHF
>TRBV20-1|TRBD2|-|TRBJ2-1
TGCAGTGCTTCCGGGGTGGGGCTAGCGGGAGTCAATGAGCAGTTCTTC
CSASGVGLAGVNEQFF
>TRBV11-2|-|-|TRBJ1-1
TGTGCCAGCAGCTTCGTTTCGAACACTGAAGCTTTCTTT
CASSFVSNTEAFF
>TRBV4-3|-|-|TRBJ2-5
TGCGCCAGCAGCCAAGATCCGGGGGTGGAGACCCAGTACTTC
CASSQDPGVETQYF
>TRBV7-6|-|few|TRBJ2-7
TGTGCCAGCAGCCTGGTCCTAGCTGAGTGGGGGTACGAGCAGTACTTC
CASSLVLAEWGYEQYF
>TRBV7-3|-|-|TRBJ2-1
TGTGCCAGCAGCGTACAGGGAATCGGTGAGCAGTTCTTC
CASSVQGIGEQFF
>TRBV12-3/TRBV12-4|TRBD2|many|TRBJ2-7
TGCGCCAGCAGCTTGGGACTAGCGGGACCTTACGAGCAGTACTTC
CASSLGLAGPYEQYF
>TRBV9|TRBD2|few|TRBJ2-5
TGTGCCAGCAGCGCCAGGGGGACTAGCGGGAGTTTCCATGAGCAGTACTTC
CASSARGTSGSFHEQYF
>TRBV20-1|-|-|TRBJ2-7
TGCAGTGCCGGGACATCTGTGAACGAGCAGTACTTC
CSAGTSVNEQYF
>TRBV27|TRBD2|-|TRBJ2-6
TGTGCCAGCAGTTTGGCGGGGGGAAGGTCCTCTGGGGCCAACGTCCTGACTTTC
CASSLAGGRSSGANVLTF